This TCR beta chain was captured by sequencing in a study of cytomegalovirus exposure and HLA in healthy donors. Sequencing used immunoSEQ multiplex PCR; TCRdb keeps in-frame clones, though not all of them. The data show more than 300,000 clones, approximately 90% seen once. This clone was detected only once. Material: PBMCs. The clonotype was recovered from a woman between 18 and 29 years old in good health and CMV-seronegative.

In DNA form, the CDR3 reads TGCGCCAGCAGGGAGACTAGCGGGAGCACCTACGAGCAGTACTTC. Translating gives CASRETSGSTYEQYF. The rearrangement links TRBV4-1 to TRBJ2-7; 12 bases match TRBD2. Germline V CDR1 and CDR2: MGHRA, YSYEKL. V was clipped by 6 bases and J by 2 bases; unmatched bases: 5. This CDR3 has 15 amino acids.